The 6 T cell receptor beta chains below were found in one sample sequenced in a study of graft-versus-host responses after intestinal transplantation. Produced via immunoSEQ multiplex PCR; TCRdb's table is partial and in-frame only. The sample carries approximately 130,000 clones, just over 90% recorded once. Their antigen targets remain unknown. This material consisted of unstimulated CD4+ T cells sorted from spleen or lymph node cells, taken before intestinal transplant. The receptors derive from a human donor who received an intestinal transplant.

V is TRBV4-1 and J is TRBJ2-3, with D unclear. The V and J ends lost 0 bases and 6 bases respectively, with 22 bases between them. The CDR3 has 18 amino acids. Per germline, CDR1 MGHRA and CDR2 YSYEKL. CDR3 bases: TGCGCCAGCAGCCAAGATATGGGCAGGACCCCATCCGGGGATACGCAGTATTTT. Amino acid sequence: CASSQDMGRTPSGDTQYF.

The V gene is TRBV15, the J gene TRBJ2-7; D possibly matches TRBD1 or TRBD2 (6 bases each). The CDR3 consists of 15 residues. The V end was cut by 0 bases, the J end by 3 bases, with 12 bases between. Germline values: CDR1 LNHNV, CDR2 YYDKDF (reference sequence). The CDR3 nucleotides are TGTGCCACCAGCAGAGATACTAGGGGGGTCTACGAGCAGTACTTC. Translated, it gives CATSRDTRGVYEQYF.

The rearrangement uses TRBV20-1 and TRBJ2-5; D call uncertain. The CDR3 is 10 residues long. Germline V CDR1 and CDR2: DFQATT, SNEGSKA (reference sequence). Trimming pared 4 bases from V and 5 bases from J, leaving 5 bases between. CDR3 residues: CSATAETQYF. The CDR3 DNA is TGCAGTGCTACAGCCGAGACCCAGTACTTC.

The chain combines TRBV10-2 with TRBJ1-1; weak D call: TRBD1 (5 bases). Trimming pared 10 bases from V and 0 bases from J, leaving 27 bases between. Germline V gives CDR1 WSHSY, CDR2 SAAADI. The CDR3 covers 18 residues. The CDR3 here is CATSWGGGVSRMNTEAFF. CDR3 nucleotides: TGCGCCACTTCCTGGGGCGGGGGTGTTTCGAGAATGAACACTGAAGCTTTCTTT.

V gene TRBV7-9 combines with J gene TRBJ2-7; the match to TRBD2 covers 9 bases. CDR1 and CDR2 (germline): SEHNR, FQNEAQ (reference sequence). V lost 4 bases and J lost 1; bases outside the gene matches: 2. The CDR3 is made up of 14 amino acids. The DNA of the CDR3 is TGTGCCAGCAGCTCGACTAGCGGATCCTACGAGCAGTACTTC. It encodes CASSSTSGSYEQYF.

The chain employs TRBV11-2 and TRBJ2-7, with D possibly matching TRBD2 (5 bases). Germline V gene lookup returns CDR1 SGHAT and CDR2 FQNNGV. The CDR3 has 15 residues. The germline V and J ends were trimmed by 6 bases and 3 bases, with 18 bases remaining between them. CDR3 sequence (DNA): TGTGCCAGCAGGATTTCTTTCCGGGGTAACTACGAGCAGTACTTC. Its translation: CASRISFRGNYEQYF.